This T cell receptor beta chain was captured by sequencing in a study of OX40 agonist ivuxolimab in advanced cancers. As for the study in general: Dose-escalation patients suffered from hepatocellular carcinoma, melanoma, renal cell or head and neck cancer. Patients with prior anti-PD-1, anti-PD-L1 or anti-CTLA-4 therapy were eligible; about 41% had some. General study points: Dose levels from 0.1 to 3.0 mg/kg saw CD4+ and CD8+ blood T cells expand clonally by week 6. More expanded clones were seen, on average, in CD8+ T cells than in CD4+.

The CDR3 totals 14 residues. Trimming took 6 bases from V and 6 from J; bases not matched to a gene: 9. CDR1 MNHEY and CDR2 SVGAGI come from the germline V gene. A remark on this clone: What it binds is not known.

Some clones are missing from TCRdb's copy, which holds only in-frame ones; the method was immunoSEQ multiplex PCR. This sample yields just over 60,000 clones, of which about 92% are seen a single time; less than 0.7% belongs to the top ten. The TCR originated in an adult with an advanced solid tumor such as melanoma, head and neck, liver or kidney cancer. V is TRBV6-5 and J is TRBJ2-3, with 7 bases lining up with TRBD2. Here the sequenced sample was CD4+ or CD8+ T cells sorted from blood, taken in a trial of the OX40 agonist ivuxolimab. CDR3 nucleotide sequence: TGTGCCAGCAGCACCGGGACTAAGGGGGATACGCAGTATTTT. Residues: CASSTGTKGDTQYF.